This T cell receptor beta chain originates from a study of T-cell memory formation after mild COVID-19. Study-wide results and limits: Second-wave clones peaking on day 37 lacked confirmed SARS-CoV-2 specificity. The finding that pre-infection memory included some responding clones suggested that cross-reactive memory joined.

Using its own MiXCR run on the 5' RACE reads, TCRdb lists one record per CDR3 protein. This sample carries 35,000 to 45,000 distinct CDR3 sequences, roughly 7.2% of them seen once, and the ten largest clones take approximately 1.5%. A word on this clonotype: As yet, its antigen is unknown.

The germline CDR1 and CDR2 sequences are WSHSY and SAAADI. The CDR3 length is 13 residues. Trimming took 7 bases from V and 6 from J, leaving 10 bases between them. The sequenced sample was PBMCs or a T cell subset sorted from them (not recorded which). The TCR was taken from a man between 18 and 35 years old who had mild COVID-19 (a few samples of this study predate the infection). Cell type and time point are not known. The J gene is TRBJ1-6, the V gene TRBV10-2, with a tentative D call TRBD1 (5 bases). For the CDR3, the DNA is TGCGCCAGCAAGAGGGGCCTTAATTCACCCCTCCACTTT. Its translation is CASKRGLNSPLHF.